This TCR beta chain was retrieved from a study of blood T cell repertoires in COVID-19. In the source study's methods: Amplification from reference gene primers served as the basis for estimated nucleated cell counts. Here immunoSEQ multiplex PCR was the method, and the copy in TCRdb shows in-frame clones only, minus some. Clonal size and the V and J genes are those of that table, whereas D and trimming came from the DNA. Of about 98,000 clones detected, approximately 82% appear once; the ten largest clones hold about 4.3%. Germline-derived CDR1 and CDR2 are KGHSH and LQKENI. The CDR3 spans 19 residues. V shed 0 bases, J shed 1 base, and the junction held 9 bases outside the gene matches.

The receptor comes from a man in his 60s with acute or convalescent COVID-19. The J gene is TRBJ1-5, the V gene TRBV18; 10 bases agree with TRBD1. The sequencing input was peripheral blood. DNA of the CDR3: TGTGCCAGCTCACCACCTTTGGGGACAGGGGATAGGAGCAATCAGCCCCAGCATTTT. Its protein product is CASSPPLGTGDRSNQPQHF.